The rows below give T cell receptor beta chains drawn from one sample of a study of blood T cells in healthy people across ages. TCRdb reanalysed the 5' RACE reads using MiXCR and keeps one entry per CDR3 protein. The data hold 850,000 to 1,000,000 distinct CDR3 sequences, with about 44% observed a single time. The sample was blood. The receptors were sampled from a man aged 25 to 45 in good health. CDR3s include the opening cysteine and the closing phenylalanine or tryptophan. D genes are given only for firm matches. The size entry is marked missing in some rows and otherwise reads once, few, many or a size class.

>-|TRBJ2-5|TRBD2|TRBV20-1
TGCAGTGCACGTAGCGGGGGGAGACACGAGACCCAGTACTTC
CSARSGGRHETQYF
>-|TRBJ2-3|TRBD2|TRBV14
TGTGCCAGCAGCCAGCCGGGACTAGCAAAAGATACGCAGTATTTT
CASSQPGLAKDTQYF
>-|TRBJ2-3|-|TRBV11-3
TGTGCCAGCAGGTCTAAAGGACTCGAATTCCCTGATACGCAGTATTTT
CASRSKGLEFPDTQYF
>-|TRBJ1-6|-|TRBV27
TGTGCCAGCAGTTCAGTCCAGGGGTACTCCTATAATTCACCCCTCCACTTT
CASSSVQGYSYNSPLHF
>-|TRBJ2-3|-|TRBV4-2
TGTGCCAGCAGCCAAGATCCGGGGAGGACGCAGTATTTT
CASSQDPGRTQYF
>-|TRBJ2-3|TRBD2|TRBV7-9
TGTGCCAGCAGCCCGCGGACTAGCGGGGTAGTAGATACGCAGTATTTT
CASSPRTSGVVDTQYF
>-|TRBJ2-7|-|TRBV9
TGTGCCAGCAGCGCCGGGACAAAAGGGTACGAGCAGTACTTC
CASSAGTKGYEQYF
>few|TRBJ2-3|-|TRBV20-1
TGCAGTGTCGGGGGATTTGGGACCACAGATACGCAGTATTTT
CSVGGFGTTDTQYF
>-|TRBJ2-1|-|TRBV15
TGTGCCACCAGCAGAAGGGGGTACTCGGATGAGCAGTTCTTC
CATSRRGYSDEQFF
>-|TRBJ2-7|-|TRBV3-1
TGTGCCAGCAGCCAAGAGCGGGCCGAGCAGTACTTC
CASSQERAEQYF
>few|TRBJ2-7|TRBD2|TRBV6-2/TRBV6-3
TGTGCCAGCAGTCACCCCAGGACTAGAGACTCCTACGAGCAGTACTTC
CASSHPRTRDSYEQYF
>-|TRBJ1-5|-|TRBV27
TGTGCCAGCAGTCTACGACAGTTCTATCAGCCCCAGCATTTT
CASSLRQFYQPQHF
>-|TRBJ2-7|TRBD1|TRBV3-1
TGTGCCAGCAGCCAAGCGACAGGGTCTCCCTACGAGCAGTACTTC
CASSQATGSPYEQYF
>-|TRBJ2-7|-|TRBV10-3
TGTGCCATCAGCACAGGTTCTGGTTCCTACGAGCAGTACTTC
CAISTGSGSYEQYF
>few|TRBJ2-1|-|TRBV6-1
TGTGCCAGCAGTGAAAGGGCAGCAGGCTACAATGAGCAGTTCTTC
CASSERAAGYNEQFF
>-|TRBJ2-5|TRBD2|TRBV5-1
TGCGCCAGCAGCTTGGGTACTCGGGGGGGTCATGAGCAGTACTTC
CASSLGTRGGHEQYF
>many|TRBJ1-5|TRBD1|TRBV12-3/TRBV12-4
TGTGCCAGCAGCCTTGACAGGGTTCAGCCCCAGCATTTT
CASSLDRVQPQHF
>-|TRBJ2-3|-|TRBV24-1
TGTGCCACCAGTGAGCCAAGACCGGGAGAAGATACGCAGTATTTT
CATSEPRPGEDTQYF
>-|TRBJ2-7|-|TRBV15
TGTGCCACCAGCAGAGGAGGGGGAACAAACTACGAGCAGTACTTC
CATSRGGGTNYEQYF
>-|TRBJ1-1|-|TRBV29-1
TGCAGCTTCAGGGGTGGACAGCGTAACACTGAAGCTTTCTTT
CSFRGGQRNTEAFF
>few|TRBJ2-7|TRBD1|TRBV6-5
TGTGCCAGCAGTCGAACGACAGGGATCGGCAACGAGCAGTACTTC
CASSRTTGIGNEQYF
>-|TRBJ2-1|-|TRBV4-2
TGTGCCAGCGGCTTAACGCTCTGCAATGAGCAGTTCTTC
CASGLTLCNEQFF
>-|TRBJ1-4|TRBD1|TRBV7-9
TGTGCCAGCAGCTCCAAATCCACAGGGGCAAGGGTTGAAAAACTGTTTTTT
CASSSKSTGARVEKLFF
>many|TRBJ1-2|TRBD1|TRBV7-2
TGTGCCAGCAGCCGGGACAGGCTTTATGGCTACACCTTC
CASSRDRLYGYTF
>few|TRBJ1-1|-|TRBV4-1
TGCGCCAGCAGCCAAGTAGGGGTGAACACTGAAGCTTTCTTT
CASSQVGVNTEAFF
>-|TRBJ2-2|TRBD2|TRBV6-2/TRBV6-3
TGTGCCAGCAGAGCCCTCGGACTAGCGGGGCTCGGGTTCTGGGAGCTGTTTTTT
CASRALGLAGLGFWELFF
>once|TRBJ2-7|-|TRBV2
TGTGCCAGCAGTGATTCAGGAACCTACGAGCAGTACTTC
CASSDSGTYEQYF
>-|TRBJ2-3|-|TRBV7-9
TGTGCCAGCAGCCGGGATGGGGGGCCCACGGATACGCAGTATTTT
CASSRDGGPTDTQYF
>-|TRBJ2-1|-|TRBV12-5
TGTGCTAGTGGCCCAAATTGGGATGAGCAGTTCTTC
CASGPNWDEQFF
>few|TRBJ2-7|TRBD2|TRBV9
TGTGCCAGCAGGTCTACTAGCGGGGCGACCTACGAGCAGTACTTC
CASRSTSGATYEQYF
>-|TRBJ2-7|-|TRBV20-1
TGCAGTGCTAGGGCCCAGGGGCGGGAGCAGTACTTC
CSARAQGREQYF
>few|TRBJ2-1|TRBD2|TRBV24-1
TGTGCCACCAGTGATCCCCCCTACGGAGCGGGAAACTACAATGAGCAGTTCTTC
CATSDPPYGAGNYNEQFF
>-|TRBJ2-7|TRBD2|TRBV5-6
TGTGCCAGCAGCTTGAGGCCGGGGGGAACCTACGAGCAGTACTTC
CASSLRPGGTYEQYF
>-|TRBJ2-5|TRBD1|TRBV11-2
TGTGCCAGCAGGCCGTTTTGGACAGGGGATTTAGAGACCCAGTACTTC
CASRPFWTGDLETQYF
>few|TRBJ1-1|-|TRBV7-8
TGTGCCAGCAGCCGGGGGCGGATTAACACTGAAGCTTTCTTT
CASSRGRINTEAFF
>few|TRBJ2-5|-|TRBV4-1
TGCGCCAGCAGCCAAGAGGGAAACAAGGTGGAGACCCAGTACTTC
CASSQEGNKVETQYF
>once|TRBJ1-2|TRBD1|TRBV5-1
TGCGCCAGCAGCTTTAACAGGGGGCACTATGGCTACACCTTC
CASSFNRGHYGYTF
>-|TRBJ2-7|-|TRBV7-8
TGTGCCAGCAGCTTAGGCGGACAGACAAACTACGAGCAGTACTTC
CASSLGGQTNYEQYF
>-|TRBJ2-7|-|TRBV28
TGTGCCAGCAGGGGCCGGACTGACGCCTACGAGCAGTACTTC
CASRGRTDAYEQYF
>-|TRBJ2-2|TRBD1|TRBV12-3/TRBV12-4
TGTGCCAGCAGTGCCGGGACAGGGGGTAACACCGGGGAGCTGTTTTTT
CASSAGTGGNTGELFF
>-|TRBJ2-1|-|TRBV20-1
TGCAGTGCCCCCCACCCAGGCAGGGCTAACAATGAGCAGTTCTTC
CSAPHPGRANNEQFF
>few|TRBJ1-5|-|TRBV28
TGTGCCAGCATCCGGGACTGGAATCAGCCCCAGCATTTT
CASIRDWNQPQHF
>-|TRBJ2-1|TRBD2|TRBV6-2/TRBV6-3
TGTGCCAGCACCTATTGGACTAGCGGGGGCTATGAGCAGTTCTTC
CASTYWTSGGYEQFF
>-|TRBJ2-1|-|TRBV6-6
TGTGCCGGCAGACCCCAATACAATGAGCAGTTCTTC
CAGRPQYNEQFF
>few|TRBJ2-7|TRBD1|TRBV5-4
TGTGCCAGCAGTCCTCCAGGGGGAATGAACCTCTACGAGCAGTACTTC
CASSPPGGMNLYEQYF
>-|TRBJ2-5|-|TRBV12-3/TRBV12-4
TGTGCCAGCAGCTCCCGGATCGCCCCGGCCAGTCAAGAGACCCAGTACTTC
CASSSRIAPASQETQYF
>few|TRBJ2-1|TRBD1|TRBV29-1
TGCAGCGCCCTAACGGGACAGTCCTACAATGAGCAGTTCTTC
CSALTGQSYNEQFF
>-|TRBJ2-1|-|TRBV11-2
TGTGCCAGCAGGTTTCCAGGGAGGTCCTCCTACAATGAGCAGTTCTTC
CASRFPGRSSYNEQFF
>few|TRBJ2-5|-|TRBV28
TGTGCCAGCGGGATACAAGAGACCCAGTACTTC
CASGIQETQYF
>-|TRBJ2-1|-|TRBV11-3
TGTGCCAGCAGCCGGGACCAGGAGGACAATGAGCAGTTCTTC
CASSRDQEDNEQFF